Sequencing of this TCR beta chain was carried out in a study of OX40 agonist ivuxolimab in advanced cancers. Study outcomes and limitations: It was not determined which antigens were specifically recognized by the peripheral T cells that had undergone clonal expansion. Part of the nonresponder group also had normalized T-cell clonal expansion that was low. With doses of 0.1-3.0 mg/kg, partial responders showed among the lowest clonal expansion.

In this sample, this clone turned up once. The antigen is unknown. The table came from immunoSEQ multiplex PCR; TCRdb's copy has only in-frame clones and leaves some out. Of 15,000 to 20,000 clones listed, about 73% were seen once; the top ten hold around 24%. Material: CD4+ or CD8+ T cells sorted from blood, obtained in a trial of the OX40 agonist ivuxolimab. The TCR comes from an adult with an advanced solid tumor such as melanoma, head and neck, liver or kidney cancer.

The DNA for the CDR3 is TGCGCCAGCACCGACGGACAGGGGGCTTACGAGCAGTACTTC. It specifies CASTDGQGAYEQYF. The rearrangement links TRBV5-1 to TRBJ2-7; TRBD1 agrees at 11 bases. Germline V CDR1 and CDR2: SGHRS, YFSETQ. V dropped 6 bases and J dropped 4; count of bases not matched to a gene: 6. This CDR3 spans 14 amino acids. Full variable domain (outside the CDR3, taken from reference TRBV5-1 and TRBJ2-7): KAGVTQTPRYLIKTRGQQVTLSCSPISGHRSVSWYQQTPGQGLQFLFEYFSETQRNKGNFPGRFSGRQFSNSRSEMNVSTLELGDSALYLCASTDGQGAYEQYFGPGTRLTVT.